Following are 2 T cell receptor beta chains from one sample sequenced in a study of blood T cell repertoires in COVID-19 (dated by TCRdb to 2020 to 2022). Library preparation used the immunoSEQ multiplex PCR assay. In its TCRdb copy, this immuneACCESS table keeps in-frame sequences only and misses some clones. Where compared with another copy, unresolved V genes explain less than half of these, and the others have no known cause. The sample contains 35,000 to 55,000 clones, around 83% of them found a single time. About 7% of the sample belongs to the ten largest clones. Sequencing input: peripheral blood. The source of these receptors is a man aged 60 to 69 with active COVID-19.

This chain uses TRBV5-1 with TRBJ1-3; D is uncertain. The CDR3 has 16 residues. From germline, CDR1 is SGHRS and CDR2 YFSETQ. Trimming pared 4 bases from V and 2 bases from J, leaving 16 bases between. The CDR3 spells CASSPSGGDPGNTIYF. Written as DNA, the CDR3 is TGCGCCAGCAGCCCCTCGGGCGGGGATCCTGGAAACACCATATATTTT.

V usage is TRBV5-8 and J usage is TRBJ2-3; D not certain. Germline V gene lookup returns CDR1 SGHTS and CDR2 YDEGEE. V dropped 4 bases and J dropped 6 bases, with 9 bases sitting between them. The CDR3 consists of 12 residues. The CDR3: CASSPIFDTQYF. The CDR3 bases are TGTGCCAGCAGCCCAATTTTTGATACGCAGTATTTT. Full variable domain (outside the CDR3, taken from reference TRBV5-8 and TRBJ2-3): EAGVTQSPTHLIKTRGQQATLRCSPISGHTSVYWYQQALGLGLQFLLWYDEGEERNRGNFPPRFSGRQFPNYSSELNVNALELEDSALYLCASSPIFDTQYFGPGTRLTVL.